This T cell receptor (beta chain) was recorded in a study of blood T cells in healthy people across ages. Primed by a sample-barcoded 5' primer and a J-beta primer mix, a second PCR proceeded for about 7 to 12 cycles. Researchers report that a template-switch adaptor with 12 random nucleotides tagged each cDNA molecule. Via MiXCR, TCRdb re-called the 5' RACE reads, giving one row per CDR3 protein. The sample contains over a million distinct CDR3 sequences, approximately 59% of which appear only once. Study findings and constraints: Using unsorted PBMCs precluded a conclusive naive versus antigen-experienced comparison. It was held that the diversity estimates obtained from one million T cells were underestimates.

Germline CDR1 ENHRY, CDR2 SYGVKD. The CDR3 has 12 amino acids. After removal of 8 bases from V and 2 bases from J, the junction contained 3 bases not matched to a gene. As regards this clonotype: Its antigen is unknown.

The sequence derives from a man aged 18-30 years in good health. The V gene is TRBV10-3, the J gene TRBJ2-7; 7 bases align to TRBD1. Sample: blood. The CDR3 DNA reads TGTGCCATCGGGGACAGTCCCTACGAGCAGTACTTC. Protein sequence: CAIGDSPYEQYF.